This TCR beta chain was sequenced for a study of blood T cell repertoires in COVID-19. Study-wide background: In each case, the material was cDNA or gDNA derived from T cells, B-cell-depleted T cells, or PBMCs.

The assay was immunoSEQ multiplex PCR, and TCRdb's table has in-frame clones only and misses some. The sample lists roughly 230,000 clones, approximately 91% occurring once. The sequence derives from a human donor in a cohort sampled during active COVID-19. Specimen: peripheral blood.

This chain's CDR3 is CSVVVSHRELFF. CDR3 nucleotide sequence: TGCAGCGTTGTAGTATCTCACCGGGAGCTGTTTTTT. This chain links TRBV29-1 with TRBJ2-2; no clear D gene. The CDR3 has 12 residues. Germline V lookup: CDR1 SQVTM, CDR2 ANQGSEA. V lost 4 bases, J lost 9 bases, and 12 bases lay in between.